What follows are 22 T cell receptor beta chains derived from one specimen sequenced in a study of CD8+ T cells in alopecia areata. TCR sequencing used cDNA made by reverse transcription of extracted RNA. Assay used: immunoSEQ multiplex PCR; TCRdb lists only in-frame clones, some missing. The sample has 200,000 to 300,000 clones, none seen only once; the top ten hold 1.2%. Markers including CD4, CD8alpha, NKG2D and NKG2ACE guided sorting of pooled cutaneous lymph node cells. Source material: CD4+ T cells sorted from a lymph node. The receptors derive from a C3H/HeJ mouse with alopecia areata. The mouse line has the MHC haplotype H2-k.

In regard to this clone: The genes and germline here are from mouse. Sequencing ends 4 residues short of the CDR3 end; the germline J gene provides the rest. The chain joins TRBV31 to TRBJ2-2; 10 positions agree with TRBD1. The CDR3 length is 14 residues. Trimming cost V 7 bases and J 4 bases; bases outside gene matches: 6. The germline V gene has CDR1 GKSSPN and CDR2 SITVG. CDR3 loop: CALWDRGGTGQLYF. Partial CDR3 DNA: TGTGCCTTGTGGGACAGGGGAGGCACCGGG.

As for this clone: All gene names here are mouse names. The DNA ends 4 residues before the CDR3 does, and the rest of the CDR3 is filled in from the germline J gene. The rearrangement joins TRBV13-3 to TRBJ2-2; D possibly corresponds to TRBD2 (7 bases). The germline gives CDR1 NNHDY, CDR2 SYVADS. V gave up 5 bases and J gave up 6 bases, with 8 bases separating them. The CDR3 is 12 residues long. The CDR3 protein is CASRGGAGQLYF. The covered CDR3 bases are TGTGCCAGCAGGGGGGGCGCCGGG.

A few counts support this clone. Mouse gene names apply. The observed sequence ends 4 residues before the CDR3 terminus, with the missing tail filled in from the germline J gene. V usage is TRBV19 and J usage is TRBJ2-5, with 9 bases lining up with TRBD1. The V gene's germline CDR1 is FNHDT and CDR2 SITEND (reference sequence). The CDR3 length is 13 residues. The CDR3 sequence: CASTRQGEDTQYF. The sequenced CDR3 bases are TGTGCCAGCACCAGACAGGGGGAAGAC.

Regarding this clone: Gene names refer to mouse genes. The CDR3 region is CASGDEWGASAETLYF. The CDR3 DNA, read in part, is TGTGCCAGCGGTGATGAATGGGGGGCTAGTGCAGAA. The chain carries TRBV13-2 and TRBJ2-3; TRBD2 might be the D (7 bases). The DNA ends 4 residues before the CDR3 does, and the rest of the CDR3 is filled in from the germline J gene. This CDR3 comprises 16 residues. Germline loops: CDR1 NNHNN, CDR2 SYGAGS (reference sequence). The V end was cut by 0 bases, the J end by 0 bases, with 11 bases between.

This clone was seen a handful of times. Each gene name is a mouse one. The CDR3 end lies 4 residues beyond the end of the read and is filled in from the germline J gene. The chain couples TRBV13-1 to TRBJ2-7; 7 bases align to TRBD2. V lost 2 bases, J lost 3 bases, and 5 bases stayed unmatched. CDR1 is NSHNY, CDR2 SYGAGN, per germline. The CDR3 loop spans 14 amino acids. CDR3 sequence: CASSEAWGNYEQYF. CDR3 DNA, as far as it was read: TGTGCCAGCAGTGAGGCCTGGGGGAACTAT.

This clone was found a few times. The gene symbols are mouse symbols. The sequenced fragment ends 4 residues before the CDR3 boundary, so the rest is inferred from the germline J gene. This chain links TRBV13-2 with TRBJ1-1; maybe TRBD1 (6 bases). V was cut by 2 bases and J by 1 base, with 12 bases left in between. In germline, CDR1 is NNHNN, CDR2 SYGAGS (reference sequence). There are 15 residues in the CDR3. The covered CDR3 bases are TGTGCCAGCGGTGAGAACAGGGAGGAAAACACA. Translation gives CASGENREENT. The whole CDR3 region reads CASGENREENTEVFF.

Remarks on this clone: Given a much more abundant clone one base away, this may be a read error. Mouse names are used for the genes. Read data end 4 residues before the CDR3 end; the end is taken from the germline J gene. The sample has other DNA sequences that encode this CDR3 too. The V call is TRBV4, the J call TRBJ1-2; 8 bases map to TRBD1. Germline-derived CDR1 and CDR2 are LGHDT and YNNKQL (reference sequence). This CDR3 comprises 14 residues. V shed 6 bases, J shed 0 bases, and the junction held 3 bases outside the gene matches. The CDR3: CASSNRGANSDYTF. The part of the CDR3 DNA that was read is TGTGCCAGCAGTAACAGGGGGGCAAACTCC.

This clone came up a few times. These gene names are mouse names. The read comes to an end 4 residues before the CDR3 does, leaving the germline J gene to fill in the end. This chain joins TRBV13-1 and TRBJ1-2, with D possibly matching TRBD1 (6 bases). Germline CDR1 and CDR2: NSHNY and SYGAGN. This CDR3 region has 15 residues. V was shortened by 0 bases and J by 4 bases, with 13 bases between the two germline ends. The covered CDR3 bases are TGTGCCAGCAGTGATGAGGGGGGGCGAAGCTCC. Protein sequence: CASSDEGGRSS. The full CDR3 is CASSDEGGRSSDYTF.

With respect to this clone: Mouse gene names apply. With the read ending 4 residues before the CDR3 end, the germline J gene is used to fill in that end. Other DNA sequences within the sample encode an identical CDR3. The chain employs TRBV19 and TRBJ2-3; 7 bases agree with TRBD1. Losses at the gene ends were 5 bases for V and 0 bases for J; bases not matched to a gene: 6. Germline CDR1 FNHDT, CDR2 SITEND (reference sequence). This CDR3 spans 15 amino acids. The CDR3: CASSIPGQSAETLYF. CDR3 bases read: TGTGCCAGCAGCATTCCGGGACAGAGTGCAGAA. The entire variable domain, with the rest obtained from reference TRBV19 and TRBJ2-3, is as follows: GGIITQTPKFLIGQEGQKLTLKCQQNFNHDTMYWYRQDSGKGLRLIYYSITENDLQKGDLSEGYDASREKKSSFSLTVTSAQKNEMAVFLCASSIPGQSAETLYFGSGTRLTVL.

This clone was picked up a small number of times. Gene labels here are mouse ones. The CDR3 end lies 4 residues beyond the end of the read and is filled in from the germline J gene. J is TRBJ2-1 and V is TRBV29, with D tentatively TRBD2 (6 bases). Germline V lookup: CDR1 MSHET, CDR2 SYDVDS. V lost 6 bases, J lost 4 bases, and 10 bases lay in between. The CDR3 contains 13 residues. CDR3 bases read: TGTGCTAGCAGCCCGGGACTTTATGCT. Its protein is CASSPGLYA. In full, the CDR3 is CASSPGLYAEQFF.

Comments on this clone: All gene names here are mouse names. The missing CDR3 end, 4 residues past where the read stops, is filled in from the germline J gene. Other DNA sequences in the same sample also yield this CDR3. The chain couples TRBV1 to TRBJ2-2; TRBD2 agrees at 10 bases. The CDR3 consists of 16 residues. CDR1 is NSQYPW, CDR2 LRSPGD, per germline (reference sequence). V shed 1 base and J 3 bases; nucleotides not matched to a gene: 2. The CDR3 reads CTCSAGLGGDTGQLYF. The DNA read from the CDR3 is TGCACCTGCAGTGCAGGACTGGGGGGAGACACCGGG.

With respect to this clone: Each gene name is a mouse one. The CDR3 extends 4 residues past the end of the read, so its final part is completed from the germline J gene. At the DNA level, this CDR3 is encoded by other sequences in the same sample as well. The chain couples TRBV13-3 to TRBJ1-1; TRBD1 matches at 7 bases. This CDR3 contains 13 residues. The junction had 1 base not matched to a gene; V was cut back by 5 bases and J by 0 bases. The germline V gene has CDR1 NNHDY and CDR2 SYVADS. CDR3: CASSDRENTEVFF. The DNA read from the CDR3 is TGTGCCAGCAGCGACAGGGAGAACACA.

This clone has a handful of counts. Gene labels here are mouse ones. The CDR3 end lies 4 residues beyond the end of the read and is filled in from the germline J gene. This sequence joins TRBV13-2 and TRBJ1-1; 7 positions match TRBD1. Germline loops: CDR1 NNHNN, CDR2 SYGAGS (reference sequence). The CDR3 spans 15 residues. V trimming: 2 bases; J trimming: 0 bases; junction bases outside the gene matches: 4. The CDR3: CASGERRGANTEVFF. Incomplete CDR3 DNA: TGTGCCAGCGGTGAGCGCAGGGGGGCAAACACA.

Concerning this clone: The germline and genes are mouse ones. The missing CDR3 end, 4 residues past where the read stops, is filled in from the germline J gene. The rearrangement joins TRBV1 to TRBJ2-5, with 9 nucleotides matching TRBD2. Per the germline V gene, CDR1 is NSQYPW and CDR2 is LRSPGD (reference sequence). This CDR3 has 15 residues. CDR3 region: CTCSADSGGVDTQYF. The sequenced part of the CDR3 DNA is TGCACCTGCAGTGCAGACTCTGGGGGGGTGGAC.

The sample holds a few counts of this clone. Germline and genes here are mouse. Read sequence stops 4 residues before the CDR3 end, and the germline J gene provides the missing end. The chain employs TRBV13-3 and TRBJ2-1; 12 positions match TRBD2. This CDR3 region has 16 residues. Unmatched junction bases numbered 3, after V lost 4 bases and J lost 1 base. Germline V gives CDR1 NNHDY, CDR2 SYVADS. The sequenced CDR3 bases are TGTGCCAGCAGTCGAGGACTGGGGGGGAACTATGCT. This translates into CASSRGLGGNYA. The whole CDR3 sequence reads CASSRGLGGNYAEQFF.

On this clone itself: Mouse gene names apply. The read stops 4 residues short of the end of the CDR3; the missing end is completed from the germline J gene. V gene TRBV19 combines with J gene TRBJ1-1; a possible D gene is TRBD1 (6 bases). The CDR3 has 13 amino acids. V lost 5 bases, J lost 4 bases, and 12 bases lay in between. Germline V gene data show CDR1 as FNHDT and CDR2 as SITEND (reference sequence). This CDR3 is CASRPRDITEVFF. Partial CDR3 DNA: TGTGCCAGCAGACCTCGGGACATCACA.

About this clone: Germline and genes: mouse. Read sequence stops 4 residues before the CDR3 end, and the germline J gene provides the missing end. The chain recombines TRBV17 with TRBJ2-1; 7 bases fit TRBD1. Germline lookup yields CDR1 MNHDT and CDR2 YYDKIL. This CDR3 is built from 12 residues. Incomplete CDR3 DNA: TGTGCTAGCAGTCGGGACAGAGCT. Encoded protein: CASSRDRA. The complete CDR3 reads CASSRDRAEQFF.

This clone was seen many times. Gene names follow the mouse nomenclature. The read stops 4 residues short of the end of the CDR3; the missing end is completed from the germline J gene. The chain is built from TRBV13-1 and TRBJ2-5; the D gene is possibly TRBD1 (6 bases). Trimming removed 3 bases from V and 1 base from J, with 6 bases in between. This CDR3 is built from 13 residues. Germline-derived CDR1 and CDR2 are NSHNY and SYGAGN. The CDR3 bases that were read are TGTGCCAGCAGTGGACAGGACCAAGAC. Translation: CASSGQDQD. Given in full, the CDR3 is CASSGQDQDTQYF.

This clone was counted between two and nine times. Genes and germline are mouse. The CDR3 end lies 4 residues beyond the end of the read and is filled in from the germline J gene. Additional DNA sequences in this sample encode the identical CDR3. The chain has TRBV13-3 and TRBJ2-7; 10 bases agree with TRBD2. The CDR3 covers 14 residues. The germline gives CDR1 NNHDY, CDR2 SYVADS. V shed 5 bases and J 2 bases; nucleotides not matched to a gene: 4. CDR3 sequence: CASRPDWGAYEQYF. CDR3 bases read: TGTGCCAGCAGACCTGACTGGGGGGCCTAT.

This clone was counted between two and nine times. Gene names denote mouse genes. With the read ending 4 residues before the CDR3 end, the germline J gene is used to fill in that end. The chain employs TRBV31 and TRBJ1-2; 10 bases align to TRBD1. V shed 0 bases, J shed 2 bases, and the junction held 3 bases outside the gene matches. The CDR3 covers 15 residues. The germline CDR1 and CDR2 sequences are GKSSPN and SITVG. The DNA read from the CDR3 is TGTGCCTGGAGTCTATGGGGACAGGGGAACTCC. It encodes CAWSLWGQGNS. The CDR3 as a whole reads CAWSLWGQGNSDYTF.

This clone has just a few counts. The genes and germline here are from mouse. From the germline J gene comes the end of the CDR3, since the read stops 4 residues before it. The chain joins TRBV5 to TRBJ2-7; TRBD2 matches 9 bases. The CDR3 has 15 residues. Germline V CDR1 and CDR2: LGHNA, YNLKQL (reference sequence). V lost 4 bases to trimming and J lost 1 base; unmatched junction nucleotides: 5. CDR3 bases read: TGTGCCAGCAGCCCCTGGGGGGGAGGATCCTAT. Its translation is CASSPWGGGSY. The entire CDR3 sequence reads CASSPWGGGSYEQYF.

This clone was recorded a few times. Gene names denote mouse genes. The read terminates 4 residues ahead of where the CDR3 ends, so the germline J gene completes it. Other DNA sequences in the sample encode the same CDR3. V is TRBV13-1 and J is TRBJ2-3; tentatively, D is TRBD2 (7 bases). The V gene lost 2 bases and the J gene lost 0 bases, with 10 bases spanning the gap. The germline V gene has CDR1 NSHNY and CDR2 SYGAGN. The CDR3 runs to 15 residues. CDR3: CASSEGGSSAETLYF. The CDR3 bases that were read are TGTGCCAGCAGTGAGGGGGGCTCTAGTGCAGAA.